The following is a T cell receptor beta chain sequence with its context. Sequencing templates came from extracted RNA that was reverse transcribed into cDNA. The protocol was immunoSEQ multiplex PCR, while the TCRdb copy is restricted to in-frame clones and leaves out a portion. This table holds under 150,000 clones, 47% found once. The CDR3 is 15 residues long. V was cut by 0 bases and J by 0 bases, with 9 bases left in between. CDR1 is MGHRA and CDR2 is YSYEKL in the germline V gene. The sample is drawn from a study of CD8+ T cells in alopecia areata. The J gene is TRBJ2-7, the V gene TRBV4-1; D is undetermined. The sequence was collected from a human donor with alopecia areata. The sample consisted of NKG2D-low CD8+ T cells sorted from blood. CDR3 protein: CASSQDHGGSYEQYF. DNA for the CDR3: TGCGCCAGCAGCCAAGATCATGGCGGCTCCTACGAGCAGTACTTC.